Here is one T cell receptor beta chain with its context. This clonotype was counted many times. It lacks a known antigen. Nothing much larger sits one base from this clone, and base qualities are not available. In a library made to pick up alpha chains, this beta chain is a stray read with a size that means little. Library construction relied on 5' RACE. This sample was sequenced with a NextSeq 500. In the TCR library protocol, a unique molecular identifier was attached to each TCR cDNA molecule so that PCR and sequencing errors could be corrected. As for how the authors treated the data: TCR identification, UMI-based error correction and CDR3 extraction were performed with Decombinator tools. Expanded TCRs were defined as those above a frequency of 2 per 1,000, corresponding to the top 1% of the tumor frequency distribution. Expanded tumor TCRs statistically deemed absent (corrected P<0.05) from at least one tumor region were classed as regional, and all other expanded tumor TCRs were classed as ubiquitous. Renyi diversity was computed with the R vegan package after each repertoire had been subsampled 100 times to 5,000 TCRs. To build CDR3 similarity networks, amino acid triplet string-kernel similarity was used, and CDR3s were connected when their pairwise similarity was above 0.82. The public reads were quality trimmed at Q25 with fastp and then assembled into clones with MiXCR by TCRdb, keeping productive beta chains. Rows with a matching CDR3 protein are joined into one entry that keeps the most common DNA and genes. For this entry, the V and J calls and clone size follow TCRdb and not the study's own pipeline. For this sample the table gives under 9,500 distinct CDR3 sequences, of which almost 8.5% were detected only once. The ten largest clones add up to around 4.2% of the sample.

These data come from a study of spatial heterogeneity in lung cancer (dated by TCRdb to the late 2010s). As for the study more broadly: Beta-chain transcripts were consistently detected in greater numbers than alpha-chain transcripts, which likely reflects a higher abundance of beta-chain transcripts. In tumor regions, TCR transcript counts showed a strong correlation with a T cell transcriptional module score derived from matched bulk RNA-seq. In the raw uncorrected reads, each unique combination of TCR and UMI appeared more than ten times on average. TCR alpha and beta repertoires were quantitatively compared across multiple tumor regions, matched nontumor lung and blood in non-small cell lung cancer. TCR repertoire features were related to nonsynonymous mutation counts determined by whole-exome sequencing of tumor tissue. Both alpha and beta chains were TCR-sequenced in samples taken at surgery, namely 220 tumor regions, approximately 66 matched nontumor lung samples and approximately 58 PBMC samples. What the work shows at the level of the full study, not this receptor alone: Counts of ubiquitous and regional expanded TCRs correlated with counts of ubiquitous and regional nonsynonymous mutations, respectively. TCR-seq coverage of tumor T cells was estimated at only 5.5% to 8.5% for alpha chains and 13% for beta chains. The tumor nonsynonymous mutation count correlated with the number of expanded intratumoral alpha and beta TCRs. Additional single-cell paired TCR alpha and beta sequencing was considered necessary to confirm, at a functional level, the hypothesis that regional TCRs recognize regional mutations.

This sample's time point label indicates: sample taken at primary tumor resection. Donors were approximately 72 patients with early-stage, untreated non-small cell lung cancer from the lung TRACERx cohort. Without any cell sorting, TCR sequencing was performed on whole RNA extracted either from tumor and nontumor lung tissue or from cryopreserved PBMC samples. Only patients with enough RNA available from two or more tumor regions were chosen for TCR sequencing. Before selection, tumor and adjacent nontumor lung specimens were reviewed by a lung pathologist. The CDR3 starts with the cysteine, ends with the phenylalanine, and has 14 residues. Only CDR3 DNA is held: 42 bases, read in frame from base 1. CDR1 and CDR2 are drawn from the germline V gene (reference sequence): SEHNR, FQNEAQ. Deletion took 3 bases off V and 1 base off J, with a span of 9 bases between the germline ends.

The clonotype originates from a male donor with early-stage non-small cell lung cancer. This specimen was lung tumor tissue, taken at surgery. The chain couples TRBV7-9 to TRBJ2-5; no confident D gene assignment can be made. The CDR3 amino acid sequence is: CASSFHNSQETQYF. At the DNA level, the sequence is TGTGCCAGCAGCTTTCACAACAGCCAAGAGACCCAGTACTTC.